Shown below are 19 T cell receptor beta chains from a single sample sequenced in a study of blood T cell repertoires in COVID-19. TCRdb's copy holds only in-frame clones and misses some; the assay was immunoSEQ multiplex PCR. The sample holds about 52,000 clones; roughly 82% are singletons and the top ten take 20% to 25%. The specimen sequenced was peripheral blood. The receptor set was obtained from a woman of 80 years or more with acute or convalescent COVID-19.

The table lists this clone with a few counts. The chain carries TRBV27 and TRBJ1-6, with D possibly matching TRBD1 (6 bases). This CDR3 spans 16 amino acids. Between the trimmed V and J ends, which lost 8 bases and 2 bases, there was a span of 16 bases. Looked up from germline, CDR1 is MNHEY and CDR2 is SMNVEV (reference sequence). The CDR3 spells CASAFFGQTYNSPLHF. CDR3 nucleotides: TGTGCCAGCGCTTTTTTTGGACAGACCTATAATTCACCCCTCCACTTT.

Points on this clone: The junction departs from the called germline gene at one end, perhaps through a read error. This sequence joins TRBV7-7 and TRBJ2-5; TRBD1 agrees at 7 bases. In germline, CDR1 is SSHAT, CDR2 FNYEAQ (reference sequence). CDR3 size: 14 residues. CDR3 residues: CASSFRRDSETQYF. CDR3 DNA: TGTGCTAGCAGCTTCCGCCGGGACAGTGAGACCCAGTACTTC.

CDR3 protein: CASALAGSNTGELFF. As DNA, the CDR3 is TGTGCCAGCGCTCTAGCGGGGTCGAACACCGGGGAGCTGTTTTTT. The V call is TRBV3-1 (or the pseudogene TRBV3-2), the J call TRBJ2-2; 9 nucleotides line up with TRBD2. This CDR3 comprises 15 residues. Germline V CDR1 and CDR2: LGHDT, YNNKEL (reference sequence). The J segment lost 0 bases and the V segment lost 8 bases, leaving 4 bases of the junction unmatched.

The CDR3 spells CASSPQTRSPGGYTF. CDR3 bases: TGTGCCAGCAGTCCTCAGACACGTTCACCTGGTGGCTACACCTTC. V usage is TRBV28 and J usage is TRBJ1-2; unclear D gene. Germline loops: CDR1 MDHEN, CDR2 SYDVKM. This CDR3 has 15 amino acids. Trimming took off 5 bases at V and 7 bases at J, with 20 bases between the two ends.

The chain couples TRBV2 to TRBJ2-3, with a possible D match to TRBD2 (7 bases). CDR1 SNHLY and CDR2 FYNNEI come from the germline V gene. Trimming shortened V by 5 bases and J by 0 bases, and 18 bases separated the two germline ends. The CDR3 has 17 residues. CDR3 protein: CASSFLGGGQSTDTQYF. The DNA of the CDR3 is TGTGCCAGCAGTTTCCTGGGGGGGGGCCAAAGCACAGATACGCAGTATTTT.

The chain carries TRBV6-5 and TRBJ1-2; maybe TRBD1 (6 bases). Trimming removed 6 bases from V and 4 bases from J, with 9 bases in between. The germline gives CDR1 MNHEY, CDR2 SVGAGI. This CDR3 has 12 amino acids. CDR3 coding DNA: TGTGCCAGCAGGCAGGGGTTCTATGGCTACACCTTC. This encodes CASRQGFYGYTF.

This clone was found a few times. This CDR3 is CASSPDRAARPEFF. Written as DNA, the CDR3 is TGTGCCAGCTCACCGGACAGGGCGGCCCGCCCGGAGTTTTTT. The rearrangement joins TRBV18 to TRBJ1-4; 8 nucleotides agree with TRBD1. Unmatched junction bases numbered 13, after V lost 3 bases and J lost 16 bases. The CDR3 contains 14 residues. Germline CDR1 is KGHSH and CDR2 is LQKENI. Together with reference TRBV18 and TRBJ1-4, the CDR3 gives the full variable domain: NAGVMQNPRHLVRRRGQEARLRCSPMKGHSHVYWYRQLPEEGLKFMVYLQKENIIDESGMPKERFSAEFPKEGPSILRIQQVVRGDSAAYFCASSPDRAARPEFFGSGTQLSVL.

The rearrangement joins TRBV28 to TRBJ1-2, with D uncertain. The CDR3 has 12 amino acids. Germline V lookup: CDR1 MDHEN, CDR2 SYDVKM. The V and J ends lost 3 bases and 8 bases respectively, with 10 bases between them. The CDR3 loop reads CASSLTSGGYTF. The CDR3, as DNA: TGTGCCAGCAGTTTGACGTCGGGAGGCTACACCTTC.

V and J are TRBV7-9 and TRBJ1-2; no firm D call. The CDR3 runs 12 residues. Between the trimmed V and J ends, which lost 4 bases and 8 bases, there was a span of 11 bases. CDR1 is SEHNR and CDR2 is FQNEAQ in the germline V gene (reference sequence). CDR3 sequence (DNA): TGTGCCAGCAGCTCCCACCTCGGGGGCTACACCTTC. Its translation is CASSSHLGGYTF.

This chain connects TRBV19 to TRBJ2-7, with 9 bases identical to TRBD2. Looked up from germline, CDR1 is LNHDA and CDR2 is SQIVND (reference sequence). This CDR3 is built from 15 residues. Trimming at V came to 5 bases and at J to 5 bases, leaving 10 bases not matched to a gene. CDR3 nucleotide sequence: TGTGCCAGTAGTCCCCGTAGCGGGAGTCCGAACGAGCAGTACGTC. Translated, it gives CASSPRSGSPNEQYV.

This clone was picked up a small number of times. V and J are TRBV28 and TRBJ2-7; no clear D gene. CDR1 and CDR2 from the germline V gene are MDHEN and SYDVKM. The CDR3 length is 11 residues. Trimming shortened V by 2 bases and J by 3 bases, and 2 bases separated the two germline ends. The CDR3 protein is CASSLLYEQYF. The CDR3 region has the DNA TGTGCCAGCAGTTTACTCTACGAGCAGTACTTC.

The chain joins TRBV28 to TRBJ2-1, with 9 positions matching TRBD1. This CDR3 has 16 amino acids. Germline V gene lookup returns CDR1 MDHEN and CDR2 SYDVKM. The V gene end was trimmed by 8 bases and the J gene end by 7 bases; junction bases not matched to a gene: 15. CDR3 sequence: CASESYRDRAKNEQFF. CDR3 sequence (DNA): TGTGCCAGCGAGTCATACCGGGACAGGGCGAAAAATGAGCAGTTCTTC. Full variable domain (remainder filled in from reference TRBV28 and TRBJ2-1): DVKVTQSSRYLVKRTGEKVFLECVQDMDHENMFWYRQDPGLGLRLIYFSYDVKMKEKGDIPEGYSVSREKKERFSLILESASTNQTSMYLCASESYRDRAKNEQFFGPGTRLTVL.

The V and J genes are TRBV12-2 and TRBJ2-7; the tabulated D call, TRBD1, remains unverified against the DNA. TRBV12-2 is reported as a pseudogene. This CDR3 is 14 amino acids long. The CDR3 DNA sequence: TGTGCAAGTCGCTCCCTCCGCCAGATTAACGAGCAGTACGTC. As protein: CASRSLRQINEQYV.

The CDR3: CSAPMGGKAFF. The CDR3 DNA follows: TGCAGTGCCCCCATGGGAGGGAAGGCTTTCTTT. The rearrangement uses TRBV20-1 and TRBJ1-1; D is unresolved. CDR1 and CDR2 (germline): DFQATT, SNEGSKA (reference sequence). The V and J ends lost 6 bases and 11 bases respectively, with 16 bases between them. The CDR3 contains 11 residues.

The chain links TRBV9 to TRBJ1-3; D may be TRBD1 (6 bases). The germline V and J ends were trimmed by 0 bases and 4 bases, with 11 bases remaining between them. The CDR3 length is 15 residues. Germline loops: CDR1 SGDLS, CDR2 YYNGEE. CDR3 residues: CASSVDPDRGNTIYF. CDR3 DNA sequence: TGTGCCAGCAGCGTAGACCCAGACAGGGGAAACACCATATATTTT.

CDR3 nucleotide sequence: TGTGCCAGCAGCCCACGCCAGAATTCACCCCTCCACTTT. It specifies CASSPRQNSPLHF. This chain joins TRBV14 and TRBJ1-6; D call uncertain. The CDR3 spans 13 residues. Germline CDR1 and CDR2: SGHDN and FVKESK. Trimming shortened V by 4 bases and J by 7 bases, and 8 bases separated the two germline ends.

This clone appeared a few times. This chain uses TRBV28 with TRBJ2-7; the D gene is possibly TRBD2 (7 bases). Trimming cost V 7 bases and J 6 bases, with 28 bases left between them. The V gene's germline CDR1 is MDHEN and CDR2 SYDVKM. The CDR3 consists of 17 residues. DNA for the CDR3: TGTGCCAGCAACTCGATGGGGGGAGGGGGTGTTACTGGCGAGCAGTACTTC. Its translation is CASNSMGGGGVTGEQYF.

The chain employs TRBV19 and TRBJ1-4; D is undetermined. In germline, CDR1 is LNHDA, CDR2 SQIVND (reference sequence). Trimming pared 4 bases from V and 8 bases from J, leaving 11 bases between. The CDR3 sequence is 13 residues long. CDR3 DNA sequence: TGTGCCAGTAGTAGGGCCGGAGGGGAAAAACTGTTTTTT. Translated: CASSRAGGEKLFF.

This clone occurred once. This chain joins TRBV14 and TRBJ2-1, with 9 bases aligning to TRBD2. The CDR3 consists of 16 residues. Trimming removed 1 base from V and 7 bases from J; junction bases left unmatched: 8. The V gene's germline CDR1 is SGHDN and CDR2 FVKESK. The CDR3 region has the DNA TGTGCCAGCAGCCAAGTGGTAGCGGGAGCCAGTAATGAGCAGTTCTTC. It specifies CASSQVVAGASNEQFF. Full variable domain (rest looked up from reference TRBV14 and TRBJ2-1): EAGVTQFPSHSVIEKGQTVTLRCDPISGHDNLYWYRRVMGKEIKFLLHFVKESKQDESGMPNNRFLAERTGGTYSTLKVQPAELEDSGVYFCASSQVVAGASNEQFFGPGTRLTVL.